This TCR beta chain was identified in a study of cytomegalovirus exposure and HLA in healthy donors. To note about this clone: Its antigen remains unidentified.

The CDR3 covers 14 residues. V was cut by 3 bases and J by 0 bases, with 9 bases left in between. Looked up from germline, CDR1 is SEHNR and CDR2 is FQNEAQ (reference sequence). Whole-study findings and limits: Versus the 666-donor mean, an Asian-associated ancestry cluster reportedly showed fewer N-insertions in a later analysis.

The PCR contained 60 Vbeta and 13 Jbeta primers. Measured with immunoSEQ multiplex PCR; TCRdb has only the in-frame clones, and not every one. The sample holds 130,000 to 150,000 clones, over 70% seen once. V gene TRBV7-9 combines with J gene TRBJ2-7, with D perhaps TRBD1 (5 bases). Sequenced: PBMCs. This receptor was obtained from a male donor in good health and CMV-seronegative. CDR3 in DNA: TGTGCCAGCAGCTTCGGACAAAACTCCTACGAGCAGTACTTC. Amino acids: CASSFGQNSYEQYF. The variable domain in full, with the rest retrieved from reference TRBV7-9 and TRBJ2-7, is DTGVSQNPRHKITKRGQNVTFRCDPISEHNRLYWYRQTLGQGPEFLTYFQNEAQLEKSRLLSDRFSAERPKGSFSTLEIQRTEQGDSAMYLCASSFGQNSYEQYFGPGTRLTVT.